Detailed here is one T cell receptor beta chain. As yet, its antigen is unknown. Relative to the germline gene, one junction end is altered; a read error may explain this. Other DNA sequences from this sample encode an identical CDR3 as well. The data derive from a study of cytomegalovirus exposure and HLA in healthy donors. Study-wide points: Solely CMV serostatus was available to characterize immune exposure.

The PCR employed 60 Vbeta primers together with 13 Jbeta primers. Using immunoSEQ multiplex PCR, the repertoire was profiled, and TCRdb retains in-frame clones only, with some absent. The table lists hundreds of thousands of clones, 60% to 80% of them singletons. The CDR3 extends over 15 amino acids. Germline lookup yields CDR1 MNHNS and CDR2 SASEGT. The receptor comes from a male donor in good health and CMV-seronegative. The source material was PBMCs. The V gene is TRBV6-1, the J gene TRBJ1-5; D uncertain. The CDR3 loop reads CASSDAGSSNQPQHF. Here the CDR3 DNA reads TGTGCCAGCAGTGACGCGGGTAGCAGCAATCAGCCTCAGCATTTT.